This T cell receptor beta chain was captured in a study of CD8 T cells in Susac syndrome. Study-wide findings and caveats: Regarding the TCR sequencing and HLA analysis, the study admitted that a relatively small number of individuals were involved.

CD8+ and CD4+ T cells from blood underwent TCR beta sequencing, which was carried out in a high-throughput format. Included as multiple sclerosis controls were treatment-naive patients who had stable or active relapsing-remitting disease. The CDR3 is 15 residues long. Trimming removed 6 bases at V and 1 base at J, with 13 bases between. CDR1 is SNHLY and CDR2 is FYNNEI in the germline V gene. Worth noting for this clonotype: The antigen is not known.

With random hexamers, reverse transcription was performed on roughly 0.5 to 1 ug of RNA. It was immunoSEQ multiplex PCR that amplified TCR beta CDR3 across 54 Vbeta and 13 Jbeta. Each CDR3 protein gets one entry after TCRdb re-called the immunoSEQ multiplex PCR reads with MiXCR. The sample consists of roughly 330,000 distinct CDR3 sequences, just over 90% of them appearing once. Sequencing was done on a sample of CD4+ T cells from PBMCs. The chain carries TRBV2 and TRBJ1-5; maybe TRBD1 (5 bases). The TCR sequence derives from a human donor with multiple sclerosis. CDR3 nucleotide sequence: TGTGCCAGCAGGGGACGGGTGCGGAGCAATCAGCCCCAGCATTTT. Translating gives CASRGRVRSNQPQHF.